This T cell receptor (beta chain) appears in the sequencing data of a study of a mutant IDH1 vaccine in newly diagnosed glioma. In the study overall: Vaccines began 4-6 weeks after radiotherapy alone, or with temozolomide cycles. Most patients had received both radiotherapy and temozolomide, the prior options being radiotherapy, temozolomide, or both.

The V gene's germline CDR1 is SGDLS and CDR2 YYNGEE. The length of the CDR3 is 14 residues. Trimming took 4 bases from V and 2 from J; bases not matched to a gene: 4. Described time point: week 35, safety follow-up. In every dose of vaccine, 300 ug of mutant IDH1 20-mer peptide was given alongside topical imiquimod. Generated by immunoSEQ multiplex PCR, the TCRdb table keeps only in-frame clones and is missing some. The sample holds 45,000 or so clones; approximately 80% are singletons and the top ten take 4.5% to 5.5%. Details on this clone: Its antigen is undetermined.

The specimen comprised PBMCs, sampled from a glioma patient whose treatment included an IDH1 peptide vaccine. The TCR sequence derives from a woman between 40 and 50 years old with glioma. Some clones in this sample may be carry-over from other donors' samples. The chain links TRBV9 to TRBJ2-7; 9 bases align to TRBD1. CDR3: CASSRGQGPYEQYF. CDR3 in DNA: TGTGCCAGCAGCCGAGGACAGGGGCCCTACGAGCAGTACTTC.